This T cell receptor beta chain was observed in a study of T cells expressing NK-cell markers. TCRdb re-called the 5' RACE reads and catalogs CDR3 proteins one per entry, DNA excluded. Its table records a few hundred thousand distinct CDR3 sequences. Turning to this clonotype: Its specificity is not known.

Study results and caveats: Whether the expanded NKG2C+ T cell clones recognized HCMV remained unclear.

The CDR3 contains 14 residues. CDR1 is SGHRS, CDR2 YFSETQ, per germline. The sequencing input was blood T cells: a sorted CD56 or NKG2C T cell subset, CD4+ or CD8+ T cells, or bulk PBMC T cells (not recorded which). The rearrangement uses TRBV5-1 and TRBJ2-1; TCRdb selects TRBD2, and the lack of DNA leaves this call unchecked. The receptor was derived from a man in his late teens or twenties in good health. Here the CDR3 reads CASSGLGSYNEQFF. The full variable domain, with the rest looked up from reference TRBV5-1 and TRBJ2-1, is KAGVTQTPRYLIKTRGQQVTLSCSPISGHRSVSWYQQTPGQGLQFLFEYFSETQRNKGNFPGRFSGRQFSNSRSEMNVSTLELGDSALYLCASSGLGSYNEQFFGPGTRLTVL.